The rows below give T cell receptor beta chains drawn from one sample of a study of cytomegalovirus exposure and HLA in healthy donors. The method was immunoSEQ multiplex PCR; TCRdb's version includes in-frame clones alone and lacks a portion of them. The sample lists some 180,000 clones, approximately 89% occurring once. What was sequenced was PBMCs. These receptors all come from a man aged 25 to 45 in good health and CMV-seropositive. The CDR3 runs from the conserved cysteine through the conserved F or W. D genes are given only for firm matches. Only some rows state a clone size, as once, few, many or a class for expanded clones.

clone_size d_call cdr3_length j_call v_call cdr3_aa cdr3_nt
- - 12 TRBJ1-1 TRBV6-5 CASSKTGNEAFF TGTGCCAGCAGTAAGACCGGGAATGAAGCTTTCTTT
- - 13 TRBJ1-3 TRBV5-6 CASRARGTNTIYF TGTGCCAGCCGGGCCCGGGGAACGAACACCATATATTTT
- TRBD1 13 TRBJ1-1 TRBV29-1 CSVATGGNTEAFF TGCAGCGTTGCGACAGGGGGGAACACTGAAGCTTTCTTT
- - 14 TRBJ2-2 TRBV27 CASSYEETFGELFF TGTGCCAGCAGTTATGAAGAGACATTCGGGGAGCTGTTTTTT
- TRBD1 16 TRBJ1-2 TRBV5-1 CASSLDTAGGGYGYTF TGCGCCAGCAGCTTGGATACGGCAGGGGGCGGCTATGGCTACACCTTC
- - 19 TRBJ1-5 TRBV2 CASSEIFPALGRDNQPQHF TGTGCCAGCAGTGAAATATTCCCCGCGCTCGGGCGGGACAATCAGCCCCAGCATTTT
once - 15 TRBJ1-5 TRBV6-5 CASSYLGQPNQPQHF TGTGCCAGCAGTTACCTGGGCCAGCCTAATCAGCCCCAGCATTTT
few - 14 TRBJ1-1 TRBV13 CASSWTRVLMGAFF TGTGCCAGCAGCTGGACCAGGGTATTGATGGGAGCTTTCTTT
- - 13 TRBJ2-1 TRBV6-5 CASSNRLVNEQFF TGTGCCAGCAGTAACCGACTAGTCAATGAGCAGTTCTTC
- - 15 TRBJ2-1 TRBV7-6 CASSLAGGRGNEQFF TGTGCCAGCAGCTTAGCGGGGGGGCGAGGCAATGAGCAGTTCTTC
- TRBD2 16 TRBJ2-7 TRBV9 CASGADAGLANYEQYF TGTGCCAGCGGGGCGGATGCAGGACTAGCGAACTACGAGCAGTACTTC